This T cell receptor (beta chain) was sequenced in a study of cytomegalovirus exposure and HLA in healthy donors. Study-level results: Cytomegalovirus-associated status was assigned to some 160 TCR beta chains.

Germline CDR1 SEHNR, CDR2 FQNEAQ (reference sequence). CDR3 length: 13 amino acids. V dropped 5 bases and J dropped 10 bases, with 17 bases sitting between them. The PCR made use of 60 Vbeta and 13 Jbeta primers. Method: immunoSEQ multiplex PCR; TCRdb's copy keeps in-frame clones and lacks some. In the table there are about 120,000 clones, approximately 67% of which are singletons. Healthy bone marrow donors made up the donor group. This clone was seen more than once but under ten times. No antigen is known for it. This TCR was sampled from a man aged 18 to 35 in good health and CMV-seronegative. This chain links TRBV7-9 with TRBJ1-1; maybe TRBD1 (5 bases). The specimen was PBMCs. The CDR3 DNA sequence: TGTGCCAGCAGCCCGACAGTTTACGAAGGAGCTTTCTTT. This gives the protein CASSPTVYEGAFF. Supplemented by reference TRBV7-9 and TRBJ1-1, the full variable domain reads DTGVSQNPRHKITKRGQNVTFRCDPISEHNRLYWYRQTLGQGPEFLTYFQNEAQLEKSRLLSDRFSAERPKGSFSTLEIQRTEQGDSAMYLCASSPTVYEGAFFGQGTRLTVV.